These 30 T cell receptor beta chains came from one sample sequenced in a study of OX40 agonist ivuxolimab in advanced cancers. The table came from immunoSEQ multiplex PCR; TCRdb's copy has only in-frame clones and leaves some out. The sample lists approximately 57,000 clones, under 85% occurring once. Sequences were derived from CD4+ or CD8+ T cells sorted from blood, sampled in a trial of the OX40 agonist ivuxolimab. The source is an adult with an advanced solid tumor such as melanoma, head and neck, liver or kidney cancer.

V gene TRBV2 combines with J gene TRBJ2-6; maybe TRBD1 (6 bases). This CDR3 comprises 15 residues. Per germline, CDR1 SNHLY and CDR2 FYNNEI. V was trimmed by 10 bases and J by 1 base, leaving 14 bases between them. The chain's CDR3 is CATKTGTSGANVLTF. The CDR3 nucleotides read TGTGCCACTAAGACAGGAACATCTGGGGCCAACGTCCTGACTTTC.

The V gene is TRBV18, the J gene TRBJ1-1; D may be TRBD1 (6 bases). Germline V gene sequence: CDR1 KGHSH, CDR2 LQKENI. This CDR3 contains 16 residues. V was clipped by 4 bases and J by 5 bases, with 20 bases between them. This CDR3 reads CASSLQFGQPTTEAFF. The CDR3 DNA reads TGTGCCAGCTCACTGCAGTTTGGACAGCCCACAACTGAAGCTTTCTTT. The full variable domain, in which reference TRBV18 and TRBJ1-1 provide the parts outside the CDR3, is NAGVMQNPRHLVRRRGQEARLRCSPMKGHSHVYWYRQLPEEGLKFMVYLQKENIIDESGMPKERFSAEFPKEGPSILRIQQVVRGDSAAYFCASSLQFGQPTTEAFFGQGTRLTVV.

This clone was picked up a small number of times. The genes are TRBV5-4 and TRBJ2-7; D is perhaps TRBD1 (6 bases). Trimming left V 4 bases short and J 2 bases short, with 13 bases between. CDR3 length equals 14 residues. Germline values: CDR1 SGHNT, CDR2 YYREEE (reference sequence). The CDR3 region is CASSIRDTPYEQYF. The CDR3 DNA reads as TGTGCCAGCAGCATACGGGACACCCCCTACGAGCAGTACTTC.

This sequence joins TRBV11-2 and TRBJ1-1; D gene uncertain. The CDR3 runs to 13 residues. V gave up 4 bases and J gave up 0 bases, with 6 bases separating them. CDR1 SGHAT and CDR2 FQNNGV come from the germline V gene. CDR3 in DNA: TGTGCCAGCAGCTGGGGAATGAACACTGAAGCTTTCTTT. This codes for CASSWGMNTEAFF.

The chain carries TRBV28 and TRBJ2-4; D is perhaps TRBD2 (5 bases). The V end lost 4 bases, the J end lost 0 bases, and 10 bases lay between the germline ends. Germline CDR1 MDHEN, CDR2 SYDVKM. The length of the CDR3 is 15 residues. CDR3 sequence: CASSSPGLAKNIQYF. CDR3 DNA sequence: TGTGCCAGCAGTTCCCCTGGACTAGCCAAAAACATTCAGTACTTC.

This clone has just one count. The CDR3 sequence: CASSLRGGPNEKLFF. The CDR3, as DNA: TGTGCCAGCAGTCTCAGAGGAGGGCCTAATGAAAAACTGTTTTTT. The chain uses TRBV28 and TRBJ1-4; no firm D call. The germline V gene encodes CDR1 MDHEN and CDR2 SYDVKM. This CDR3 is 15 amino acids long. V shed 5 bases and J shed 3 bases, with 13 bases lying between them.

The gene calls are TRBV6-1 and TRBJ2-7; TRBD1 aligns across 12 bases. J lost 6 bases, V lost 6 bases, and 9 bases had no gene match. Germline values: CDR1 MNHNS, CDR2 SASEGT. This CDR3 contains 15 residues. CDR3 coding DNA: TGTGCCAGCAGGTTACCGGGACAGGGGGCTTTCGAGCAGTACTTC. Translated: CASRLPGQGAFEQYF.

This clone appeared once. The chain couples TRBV6-5 to TRBJ2-7, with TRBD1 matching 7 bases. The CDR3 is 13 residues long. V shed 5 bases and J 3 bases; nucleotides not matched to a gene: 4. Germline CDR1 is MNHEY and CDR2 is SVGAGI. In DNA, the CDR3 is TGTGCCAGCAGTAAACGACAGGGCTACGAGCAGTACTTC. It is translated as CASSKRQGYEQYF.

This clone was counted once. The chain combines TRBV7-2 with TRBJ2-3; a weak D match, TRBD2 (6 bases). Germline CDR1 and CDR2: SGHTA and FQGNSA. The CDR3 has 14 residues. Trimming cost V 3 bases and J 4 bases, with 11 bases left between them. The CDR3 DNA is TGTGCCAGCAGCTTGGGGCGGGACGCAGATACGCAGTATTTT. This gives the protein CASSLGRDADTQYF.

The genes are TRBV6-1 and TRBJ2-2, with TRBD2 identical over 13 bases. Trimming took 8 bases from V and 7 from J; bases not matched to a gene: 7. CDR1 and CDR2 (germline): MNHNS, SASEGT. This CDR3 contains 15 residues. The CDR3 coding sequence is TGTGCCAGCGCCCGGACTAGCGGGAGTGGCGGGGAGCTGTTTTTT. It translates to CASARTSGSGGELFF.

The chain uses TRBV19 and TRBJ2-1; no clear D. V lost 6 bases and J lost 0, with 12 bases in between. CDR3 length: 15 amino acids. In germline, CDR1 is LNHDA, CDR2 SQIVND (reference sequence). The CDR3 region is CASRDQRSSYNEQFF. CDR3 DNA: TGTGCCAGTAGAGATCAACGGAGCTCCTACAATGAGCAGTTCTTC.

The chain joins TRBV7-6 to TRBJ2-1; D possibly corresponds to TRBD2 (6 bases). V gave up 3 bases and J gave up 4 bases, with 13 bases separating them. The CDR3 length is 15 residues. The germline V gene encodes CDR1 SGHVS and CDR2 FNYEAQ. CDR3 sequence (DNA): TGTGCCAGCAGCTTCTCAGCGGACTATTACAATGAGCAGTTCTTC. Protein product: CASSFSADYYNEQFF.

The CDR3 DNA follows: TGTGCCAGCAGCCCACGTCAGGGTCGGGAGCTGTTTTTT. Amino acids: CASSPRQGRELFF. The chain recombines TRBV6-1 with TRBJ2-2, with TRBD1 as a possible D gene (5 bases). Germline V gene lookup returns CDR1 MNHNS and CDR2 SASEGT. V lost 6 bases to trimming and J lost 9 bases, with 14 bases between them. This CDR3 comprises 13 residues.

The rearrangement links TRBV5-1 to TRBJ2-5, with TRBD2 matching 10 bases. The length of the CDR3 is 16 residues. The junction had 7 bases not matched to a gene; V was cut back by 3 bases and J by 2 bases. Germline V gene sequence: CDR1 SGHRS, CDR2 YFSETQ. Written as DNA, the CDR3 is TGCGCCAGCAGCTACTCCGGGACTAGCGATCAAGAGACCCAGTACTTC. Amino acids: CASSYSGTSDQETQYF.

The V gene is TRBV27, the J gene TRBJ2-5; tentatively, D is TRBD1 (6 bases). V shed 8 bases and J shed 4 bases, with 23 bases lying between them. The CDR3 is made up of 16 amino acids. CDR1 and CDR2 (germline): MNHEY, SMNVEV (reference sequence). CDR3 region: CASGRGSGRVGETQYF. The DNA for the CDR3 is TGTGCCAGCGGCAGGGGATCGGGGCGGGTTGGAGAGACCCAGTACTTC.

The chain has TRBV2 and TRBJ2-7; no definite D call. Germline loops: CDR1 SNHLY, CDR2 FYNNEI. With 6 bases removed from V and 2 bases from J, the gap between germline ends came to 5 bases. The CDR3 is made up of 11 amino acids. CDR3 coding DNA: TGTGCCAGCAGCCCTACCTACGAGCAGTACTTC. Amino acid sequence: CASSPTYEQYF. The entire variable domain, with the rest obtained from reference TRBV2 and TRBJ2-7, is as follows: EPEVTQTPSHQVTQMGQEVILRCVPISNHLYFYWYRQILGQKVEFLVSFYNNEISEKSEIFDDQFSVERPDGSNFTLKIRSTKLEDSAMYFCASSPTYEQYFGPGTRLTVT.

J is TRBJ2-3 and V is TRBV2; D is ambiguous. This CDR3 contains 17 residues. V lost 3 bases to trimming and J lost 1 base, with 17 bases between them. Germline CDR1 is SNHLY and CDR2 is FYNNEI. This CDR3 reads CASSDRVGSWGTDTQYF. For the CDR3, the DNA is TGTGCCAGCAGTGATCGGGTTGGTAGCTGGGGCACAGATACGCAGTATTTT.

The chain links TRBV6-6 to TRBJ1-1; D ambiguous. Germline assignment: CDR1 MNHNY and CDR2 SVGAGI (reference sequence). V was shortened by 2 bases and J by 5 bases, with 6 bases between the two germline ends. This CDR3 contains 12 residues. CDR3 protein: CASSYGGTEAFF. CDR3 DNA sequence: TGTGCCAGCAGTTACGGTGGGACTGAAGCTTTCTTT.

The chain is built from TRBV19 and TRBJ1-4, with 7 bases aligning to TRBD1. From germline, CDR1 is LNHDA and CDR2 SQIVND (reference sequence). The CDR3 sequence is 13 residues long. V shed 9 bases and J 3 bases; nucleotides not matched to a gene: 4. The CDR3 region is CASADRPNEKLFF. For the CDR3, the DNA is TGTGCCAGCGCGGACAGGCCTAATGAAAAACTGTTTTTT.

The J gene is TRBJ2-2, the V gene TRBV7-6; TRBD2 aligns across 8 bases. J was trimmed by 6 bases and V by 7 bases; bases with no gene match: 13. The CDR3 totals 16 residues. The germline V gene has CDR1 SGHVS and CDR2 FNYEAQ. The CDR3 region is CASTQTAGVTAGELFF. The CDR3 nucleotides are TGTGCCAGCACCCAAACAGCGGGAGTTACGGCCGGGGAGCTGTTTTTT.

The rearrangement links TRBV5-1 to TRBJ2-3; no reliable D call. This CDR3 has 14 amino acids. The germline V and J ends were trimmed by 4 bases and 0 bases, with 9 bases remaining between them. Germline values: CDR1 SGHRS, CDR2 YFSETQ. CDR3 nucleotides: TGCGCCAGCAGCCTGGGTCAAAGCACAGATACGCAGTATTTT. This codes for CASSLGQSTDTQYF.

Within the sample, this clone is medium-sized (0.01 to 0.1%). The chain combines TRBV7-9 with TRBJ2-7; 11 bases are a match to TRBD1. Germline-derived CDR1 and CDR2 are SEHNR and FQNEAQ (reference sequence). The CDR3 extends over 15 amino acids. V gave up 5 bases and J gave up 1 base; unmatched junction bases: 4. The chain's CDR3 is CASSPRDRGSYEQYF. DNA of the CDR3: TGTGCCAGCAGCCCTAGGGACAGGGGGTCCTACGAGCAGTACTTC.

This clone was recorded only once. The chain employs TRBV7-2 and TRBJ1-4; tentatively, D is TRBD1 (6 bases). V was trimmed by 5 bases and J by 0 bases, leaving 10 bases between them. The CDR3 is 15 residues long. Germline CDR1 is SGHTA and CDR2 is FQGNSA. In DNA, the CDR3 is TGTGCCAGCAGCGCCCAGGGGACAACTAATGAAAAACTGTTTTTT. This translates into CASSAQGTTNEKLFF.

This chain uses TRBV7-9 with TRBJ2-2; D uncertain. This CDR3 has 15 amino acids. V was cut by 2 bases and J by 1 base, with 8 bases left in between. Germline V gene lookup returns CDR1 SEHNR and CDR2 FQNEAQ (reference sequence). CDR3 sequence: CASSLRALNTGELFF. The CDR3 DNA is TGTGCCAGCAGCTTAAGGGCATTGAACACCGGGGAGCTGTTTTTT.

This chain links TRBV30 with TRBJ2-1; 8 bases are a match to TRBD2. The CDR3 extends over 14 amino acids. V lost 3 bases, J lost 4 bases, and 5 bases stayed unmatched. The germline CDR1 and CDR2 sequences are GTSNPN and SVGIG (reference sequence). The CDR3 region is CAWSASGRYNEQFF. CDR3 in DNA: TGTGCCTGGAGCGCTAGCGGGCGGTACAATGAGCAGTTCTTC.

V gene TRBV2 combines with J gene TRBJ1-1, with D hard to call. The CDR3 runs to 13 residues. Germline lookup yields CDR1 SNHLY and CDR2 FYNNEI. The V and J ends lost 2 bases and 4 bases respectively, with 8 bases between them. The CDR3 is CASSEQAATEAFF. In nucleotides, the CDR3 is TGTGCCAGCAGTGAACAGGCGGCCACTGAAGCTTTCTTT.

This clone was seen a few times. V and J are TRBV7-2 and TRBJ1-6; 9 bases line up with TRBD1. Germline CDR1 reads SGHTA; CDR2 reads FQGNSA. This CDR3 has 16 amino acids. The V and J ends lost 6 bases and 2 bases, in that order; junction bases with no gene match: 5. The CDR3 sequence is CASRSDRGTYNSPLHF. CDR3 bases: TGTGCCAGCAGATCCGACAGGGGGACCTATAATTCACCCCTCCACTTT.

This chain joins TRBV19 and TRBJ2-3; possible D gene TRBD2, 6 bases. Germline V gene sequence: CDR1 LNHDA, CDR2 SQIVND (reference sequence). Trimming removed 5 bases at V and 3 bases at J, with 21 bases between. This CDR3 is 17 amino acids long. This CDR3 is CASSPRFGGRGTDTQYF. In DNA, the CDR3 is TGTGCCAGTAGTCCTAGATTTGGGGGTCGGGGGACAGATACGCAGTATTTT.

The chain uses TRBV2 and TRBJ2-2; the D is unclear. Germline V gene data show CDR1 as SNHLY and CDR2 as FYNNEI. The CDR3 covers 15 residues. Deletions cut 0 bases from V and 6 bases from J, with 11 bases between. In DNA, the CDR3 is TGTGCCAGCAGTGAAGCGCTTCAAGCACCCGGGGAGCTGTTTTTT. Protein product: CASSEALQAPGELFF.

This chain uses TRBV27 with TRBJ1-2; 9 bases match TRBD1. This CDR3 is 15 amino acids long. The ends lost 5 bases at V and 8 bases at J; junction bases unmatched: 12. Germline assignment: CDR1 MNHEY and CDR2 SMNVEV (reference sequence). The CDR3 DNA is TGTGCCAGCAGTCCCGCAGACAGGGGGATTGAGGGCTACACCTTC. This codes for CASSPADRGIEGYTF.